Listed below are T cell receptor beta chains from one sample, sequenced in a study of OX40 agonist ivuxolimab in advanced cancers. TCRdb's table, derived via immunoSEQ multiplex PCR, lists solely in-frame clones and lacks some. The table records approximately 30,000 clones, 90% of them present only once. The sample was CD4+ or CD8+ T cells sorted from blood, taken in a trial of the OX40 agonist ivuxolimab. All receptors come from an adult with an advanced solid tumor such as melanoma, head and neck, liver or kidney cancer. Each CDR3 is given without its conserved first and last residue. Where a row states a size, it is once, few, many or the class of an expanded clone; other rows omit it.

clone size,J gene,V gene,CDR3 protein
.,TRBJ2-1,TRBV9,ASSVSGRAFYNEQF
.,TRBJ2-7,TRBV5-6,ASSLGTSVYEQY
once,TRBJ2-3,TRBV9,ASSVATSPDTQY
.,TRBJ2-7,TRBV13,ASSLGQGWAYEQY
.,TRBJ2-4,TRBV4-1,ASSLGTRENIQY
.,TRBJ2-1,TRBV9,ASSVGGNSYNEQF
few,TRBJ1-1,TRBV5-1,ASSGQTNTEAF
.,TRBJ2-7,TRBV6-5,ASSYQGPSSYEQY
.,TRBJ2-1,TRBV19,ASSISSGTFDEQF
.,TRBJ2-1,TRBV7-9,ASTPAYNEQF
.,TRBJ1-5,TRBV15,ATSRERGQGAGQPQH
.,TRBJ2-1,TRBV19,ASSIGAPIYNEQF
few,TRBJ2-7,TRBV9,ASSPRGTGEAEQY
.,TRBJ1-1,TRBV7-9,ASSLVPGLGAMYTEAF
once,TRBJ2-7,TRBV9,ASSGDSYEQY
.,TRBJ1-3,TRBV14,ASSQEMGDSGNTIY
few,TRBJ2-7,TRBV6-5,ASSLMHSYEQY
.,TRBJ1-6,TRBV4-3,ASSQTTATYNSPLH
.,TRBJ2-7,TRBV29-1,SVVVSTGGTSLGFYEQY
.,TRBJ2-7,TRBV19,ASSMLNRDGREQY
.,TRBJ2-1,TRBV7-9,ASSTTGRDDNEQF
.,TRBJ2-7,TRBV9,ASSVGDRSGEQY
.,TRBJ2-1,TRBV7-8,ASSPHQRGPYNEQF
.,TRBJ1-4,TRBV14,ASSQEGGPTNEKLF
.,TRBJ2-7,TRBV27,ASRTGGYGQY
few,TRBJ2-7,TRBV6-5,ASSKGTGAYEQY
.,TRBJ2-5,TRBV29-1,SVEGSPTQETQY
.,TRBJ2-1,TRBV7-9,AGLTTSGYNEQF
.,TRBJ2-2,TRBV15,ATSRKSHTGELF
.,TRBJ1-5,TRBV6-5,ASRTGGNQPQH
.,TRBJ2-2,TRBV4-3,ASSHWGGNTGELF
.,TRBJ2-1,TRBV14,ASSQVDGFRAVGDEQF
.,TRBJ2-5,TRBV9,ASSVEFGAEETQY
.,TRBJ2-7,TRBV18,ASSPGGSDYEQY
.,TRBJ1-3,TRBV7-6,ASSPADGSGNTIY
.,TRBJ2-3,TRBV4-2,ASSQRTSPDTQY
.,TRBJ2-7,TRBV27,ASRSPGVVYEQY
.,TRBJ2-1,TRBV27,ASSSLLAGVSTDEQF
.,TRBJ2-1,TRBV29-1,SVVSLADYNEQF
.,TRBJ2-7,TRBV5-6,ASSPTGIYEQY
.,TRBJ2-1,TRBV27,ASSQYNEQF
.,TRBJ2-2,TRBV13,ASSSNEPGQKYGELF
.,TRBJ2-7,TRBV18,ASSPRGRLWEQY
.,TRBJ1-2,TRBV27,ASSFGNNYGYT
.,TRBJ2-2,TRBV7-9,ASSPSENTGELF
.,TRBJ2-1,TRBV11-3,ASSHRRTGSDEQF
once,TRBJ1-2,TRBV18,ASSPPQGRGYT
.,.,TRBV11-3,ASSIRTGGRVAGSYEQY
.,TRBJ2-7,TRBV11-2,ASSFWAGDPRVEQY
.,TRBJ2-1,TRBV11-2,ASTPFRVAAYNEQF
.,TRBJ2-7,TRBV27,ASSFSGTTYEQY
.,TRBJ2-1,TRBV2,ASSTDSYNEQF
.,TRBJ2-4,TRBV13,ASSRLAWGNIQY
once,TRBJ2-7,TRBV19,ASSIGTGSSYEQY
.,TRBJ2-7,TRBV7-9,ASSLTGGREQY
.,TRBJ2-1,TRBV9,ASTLGVAVSSYNEQF
.,TRBJ1-1,TRBV7-8,ASSLVGTAEAF
.,TRBJ2-5,TRBV7-6,ASSSPRVGQGEETQY
.,TRBJ2-7,TRBV29-1,SARLAASYEQY